Below are 23 T cell receptor beta chains sequenced from a single sample in a study of T-cell reconstitution after alpha-beta-depleted transplantation in children. A TCRbeta library incorporating unique molecular identifiers was prepared. Via MiXCR, TCRdb re-called the PCR reads, giving one row per CDR3 protein. This table holds a few hundred thousand distinct CDR3 sequences, 9% to 10% found once. This specimen consisted of PBMCs from the stem cell graft donor, obtained from the stem cell graft. The receptors were sampled from a human donor who donated a stem cell graft to a child with SCID.

The genes are TRBV7-2 and TRBJ1-4; D not resolved. Trimming pared 3 bases from V and 8 bases from J, leaving 13 bases between. This CDR3 contains 14 residues. Germline CDR1 reads SGHTA; CDR2 reads FQGNSA. The CDR3 DNA follows: TGTGCCAGCAGCTTGTCTGGGCATGGAGAAAAACTGTTTTTT. This encodes CASSLSGHGEKLFF.

The rearrangement links TRBV5-1 to TRBJ1-6; D is possibly TRBD1 (5 bases). Germline CDR1 reads SGHRS; CDR2 reads YFSETQ. The CDR3 contains 15 residues. The ends were cut back, 4 bases at V and 4 bases at J, with 12 bases in the middle. CDR3 DNA: TGCGCCAGCAGCCAAGGGGAGGTATATAATTCACCCCTCCACTTT. This codes for CASSQGEVYNSPLHF.

This clonotype was detected ten times or more. The chain joins TRBV5-1 to TRBJ1-3; D perhaps matches TRBD1 (5 bases). The V end lost 4 bases, the J end lost 0 bases, and 11 bases lay between the germline ends. This CDR3 has 15 amino acids. The germline CDR1 and CDR2 sequences are SGHRS and YFSETQ. CDR3 coding DNA: TGCGCCAGCAGCGATGACAGCGGCTCTGGAAACACCATATATTTT. This codes for CASSDDSGSGNTIYF. The full variable domain, in which reference TRBV5-1 and TRBJ1-3 provide the parts outside the CDR3, is KAGVTQTPRYLIKTRGQQVTLSCSPISGHRSVSWYQQTPGQGLQFLFEYFSETQRNKGNFPGRFSGRQFSNSRSEMNVSTLELGDSALYLCASSDDSGSGNTIYFGEGSWLTVV.

This clonotype appeared many times. This chain uses TRBV10-3 with TRBJ1-1; the D gene is possibly TRBD1 (5 bases). This CDR3 contains 13 residues. Trimming left V 6 bases short and J 2 bases short, with 10 bases between. Looked up from germline, CDR1 is ENHRY and CDR2 is SYGVKD. CDR3 in DNA: TGTGCCATCAGCCTTGACAGAAACACTGAAGCTTTCTTT. Its protein product is CAISLDRNTEAFF.

This clonotype was counted a few times. The V call is TRBV4-2, the J call TRBJ2-1, with 13 bases lining up with TRBD2. This CDR3 contains 16 residues. The germline CDR1 and CDR2 sequences are LGHNA and YNFKEQ. With 2 bases clipped from V and 7 bases from J, the junction kept 5 bases outside the gene matches. The CDR3 here is CASSQPLAGGGNEQFF. CDR3 nucleotide sequence: TGTGCCAGCAGCCAACCACTAGCGGGGGGGGGGAATGAGCAGTTCTTC.

The chain has TRBV5-1 and TRBJ2-7, with D unresolved. The V end was cut by 2 bases, the J end by 3 bases, with 12 bases between. The length of the CDR3 is 14 residues. Germline CDR1 SGHRS, CDR2 YFSETQ. CDR3 bases: TGCGCCAGCAGCTTTACGGCAGAGATCTACGAGCAGTACTTC. Its protein is CASSFTAEIYEQYF. Combining the CDR3 with reference TRBV5-1 and TRBJ2-7 gives the whole variable domain KAGVTQTPRYLIKTRGQQVTLSCSPISGHRSVSWYQQTPGQGLQFLFEYFSETQRNKGNFPGRFSGRQFSNSRSEMNVSTLELGDSALYLCASSFTAEIYEQYFGPGTRLTVT.

This clonotype was recorded many times. This chain links TRBV29-1 with TRBJ2-5; TRBD1 might be the D (6 bases). V was trimmed by 4 bases and J by 5 bases, leaving 17 bases between them. The CDR3 has 14 residues. Germline V gives CDR1 SQVTM, CDR2 ANQGSEA. The DNA for the CDR3 is TGCAGCGTTGCGGTCAGGGGCCCCGAGGAGACCCAGTACTTC. Translated, it gives CSVAVRGPEETQYF.

This clonotype was seen at least ten times. The gene calls are TRBV5-5 and TRBJ2-2; D may be TRBD1 (5 bases). CDR1 and CDR2 from the germline V gene are SGHKS and YYEKEE (reference sequence). This CDR3 region has 15 residues. Trimming took off 1 base at V and 1 base at J, with 8 bases between the two ends. The CDR3 DNA follows: TGTGCCAGCAGCTTGTTTACAGGGAACACCGGGGAGCTGTTTTTT. Protein product: CASSLFTGNTGELFF.

This clonotype occurred many times. The genes are TRBV20-1 and TRBJ2-3, with TRBD1 matching 8 bases. The CDR3 is 12 amino acids. V trimming: 6 bases; J trimming: 4 bases; junction bases outside the gene matches: 3. The V gene's germline CDR1 is DFQATT and CDR2 SNEGSKA (reference sequence). CDR3: CSAPGGSDTQYF. The CDR3 coding sequence is TGCAGTGCCCCAGGGGGCTCAGATACGCAGTATTTT.

A single count supports this clonotype. The chain recombines TRBV29-1 with TRBJ1-2, with a tentative D call TRBD1 (6 bases). The CDR3 loop spans 13 amino acids. Germline values: CDR1 SQVTM, CDR2 ANQGSEA. V lost 4 bases and J 4 bases, leaving 13 bases between the germline ends. The CDR3: CSVGDTTTYGYTF. The CDR3 coding sequence is TGCAGCGTTGGGGACACCACCACCTATGGCTACACCTTC.

This clonotype was seen repeatedly, ten times or more. V is TRBV20-1 and J is TRBJ1-1; TRBD1 agrees at 8 bases. The CDR3 consists of 13 residues. The germline V gene encodes CDR1 DFQATT and CDR2 SNEGSKA (reference sequence). After removal of 5 bases from V and 7 bases from J, the junction contained 9 bases not matched to a gene. The CDR3 reads CSALETGESEAFF. CDR3 sequence (DNA): TGCAGTGCTCTTGAGACAGGGGAGAGTGAAGCTTTCTTT.

This sequence joins TRBV4-1 and TRBJ2-7; TRBD1 or TRBD2 may be the D gene (5 bases each). V lost 1 base and J lost 1, with 20 bases in between. CDR3 length equals 18 residues. Per germline, CDR1 MGHRA and CDR2 YSYEKL. The CDR3 spells CASSQGVGADTRSYEQYF. CDR3 nucleotides: TGCGCCAGCAGCCAAGGGGTCGGGGCTGATACCCGGTCCTACGAGCAGTACTTC.

This clonotype was detected many times. V and J are TRBV7-6 and TRBJ2-5; D is perhaps TRBD2 (6 bases). CDR1 is SGHVS, CDR2 FNYEAQ, per germline. The V gene lost 5 bases and the J gene lost 4 bases, with 14 bases spanning the gap. The CDR3 extends over 14 amino acids. The CDR3 nucleotides read TGTGCCAGCAGCCCCCGAGGGAGGACAGAGACCCAGTACTTC. Its protein is CASSPRGRTETQYF.

This clonotype was recorded many times. V and J are TRBV7-2 and TRBJ2-1; D is possibly TRBD2 (7 bases). There are 16 residues in the CDR3. Germline CDR1 reads SGHTA; CDR2 reads FQGNSA. The V and J ends lost 4 bases and 4 bases respectively, with 17 bases between them. In nucleotides, the CDR3 is TGTGCCAGCAGCTCCCCGGGGGGCGGACGGTACAATGAGCAGTTCTTC. This codes for CASSSPGGGRYNEQFF. Complete variable domain (other parts from reference TRBV7-2 and TRBJ2-1): GAGVSQSPSNKVTEKGKDVELRCDPISGHTALYWYRQSLGQGLEFLIYFQGNSAPDKSGLPSDRFSAERTGGSVSTLTIQRTQQEDSAVYLCASSSPGGGRYNEQFFGPGTRLTVL.

This clonotype was observed a few times. The J gene is TRBJ2-3, the V gene TRBV7-8; D possibly matches TRBD1 or TRBD2 (6 bases each). Germline values: CDR1 SGHVS, CDR2 FQNEAQ. This CDR3 has 16 residues. V lost 1 base, J lost 1 base, and 12 bases lay in between. CDR3 protein: CASSLDLGGGTDTQYF. DNA of the CDR3: TGTGCCAGCAGCTTAGATCTGGGGGGCGGCACAGATACGCAGTATTTT. Complete variable domain (other parts from reference TRBV7-8 and TRBJ2-3): GAGVSQSPRYKVAKRGQDVALRCDPISGHVSLFWYQQALGQGPEFLTYFQNEAQLDKSGLPSDRFFAERPEGSVSTLKIQRTQQEDSAVYLCASSLDLGGGTDTQYFGPGTRLTVL.

This clonotype has at least ten counts. The chain joins TRBV20-1 to TRBJ1-2, with 9 bases identical to TRBD1. The CDR3 spans 13 residues. V was pared by 6 bases and J by 3 bases, with 5 bases of the junction left unmatched. CDR1 DFQATT and CDR2 SNEGSKA come from the germline V gene (reference sequence). CDR3 bases: TGCAGTGCGGGAACAGGGGGCCACTATGGCTACACCTTC. This gives the protein CSAGTGGHYGYTF.

This clonotype was detected many times. The chain carries TRBV12-3 or TRBV12-4 and TRBJ1-1; unclear D gene. Trimming shortened V by 7 bases and J by 8 bases, and 20 bases separated the two germline ends. The CDR3 totals 14 residues. The CDR3 sequence: CASTLDRTGTEAFF. CDR3 nucleotide sequence: TGTGCCAGCACCCTCGACCGAACGGGAACCGAAGCTTTCTTT.

This clonotype was observed many times. The DNA of the CDR3 is TGTGCCACCAGCAGAGATACTGGCAGGGACAATGAGCAGTTCTTC. Its translation is CATSRDTGRDNEQFF. The J gene is TRBJ2-1, the V gene TRBV15, with a weak D call TRBD1 (5 bases). Looked up from germline, CDR1 is LNHNV and CDR2 is YYDKDF (reference sequence). V was trimmed by 0 bases and J by 5 bases, leaving 11 bases between them. The CDR3 is made up of 15 amino acids.

Many counts were recorded for this clonotype. The chain employs TRBV27 and TRBJ2-3, with 8 positions matching TRBD2. V lost 9 bases, J lost 0 bases, and 20 bases stayed unmatched. Germline assignment: CDR1 MNHEY and CDR2 SMNVEV (reference sequence). CDR3 size: 19 residues. CDR3 region: CASSTYWSGGTTSTDTQYF. The DNA for the CDR3 is TGTGCCAGTTCAACCTACTGGAGCGGGGGAACTACTAGCACAGATACGCAGTATTTT.

Remarks on this clonotype: A much larger clone sits a single nucleotide away, making a read error possible. The chain recombines TRBV7-9 with TRBJ1-2, with no clear D. Looked up from germline, CDR1 is SEHNR and CDR2 is FQNEAQ (reference sequence). Trimming stripped 8 bases from V and 10 bases from J, with 14 bases between. The CDR3 consists of 11 residues. This CDR3 reads CASGAEPAYTF. The CDR3 DNA reads as TGTGCCAGCGGCGCCGAACCAGCCTACACCTTC.

This chain links TRBV7-3 with TRBJ2-3, with a weak D call TRBD2 (6 bases). V dropped 3 bases and J dropped 9 bases, with 16 bases sitting between them. Germline V CDR1 and CDR2: SGHTA, FQGTGA. The CDR3 totals 14 residues. The CDR3 loop is CASSFPPTAGTQYF. The CDR3, as DNA: TGTGCCAGCAGCTTCCCTCCGACCGCGGGGACGCAGTATTTT. The full variable domain, in which reference TRBV7-3 and TRBJ2-3 provide the parts outside the CDR3, is GAGVSQTPSNKVTEKGKYVELRCDPISGHTALYWYRQSLGQGPEFLIYFQGTGAADDSGLPNDRFFAVRPEGSVSTLKIQRTERGDSAVYLCASSFPPTAGTQYFGPGTRLTVL.

This clonotype was observed at least ten times. This CDR3 is CAISESGGINYGYTF. CDR3 sequence (DNA): TGTGCCATCAGTGAGTCGGGAGGGATCAACTATGGCTACACCTTC. J is TRBJ1-2 and V is TRBV10-3; D is undetermined. The CDR3 runs 15 residues. Germline-derived CDR1 and CDR2 are ENHRY and SYGVKD. V shed 0 bases and J shed 2 bases, with 10 bases lying between them.

This clonotype was detected many times. This sequence joins TRBV5-1 and TRBJ1-1; D gene ambiguous. The V end was cut by 2 bases, the J end by 1 base, with 6 bases between. Germline CDR1 is SGHRS and CDR2 is YFSETQ. The CDR3 spans 13 residues. CDR3 protein: CASSFSRNTEAFF. For the CDR3, the DNA is TGCGCCAGCAGCTTCTCGCGGAACACTGAAGCTTTCTTT.